This T cell receptor (beta chain) was captured by sequencing in a study of CD8 T cells in Susac syndrome. The T cells that were sequenced for TCR beta were CD8+ and CD4+ cells from blood. Purification of the CD8+ and CD4+ T cells relied on negative isolation, and TEMRA cells underwent FACS enrichment. Details on this clonotype: What it recognizes is unknown.

The study's findings and limits: The study admitted that it had a relatively small number of individuals in its TCR sequencing and HLA analysis.

V was cut by 1 base and J by 3 bases, with 10 bases left in between. This CDR3 spans 15 amino acids. Random hexamers were used to reverse transcribe an amount of 0.5 to 1 ug RNA. Across 54 Vbeta and 13 Jbeta, TCR beta CDR3 was amplified with immunoSEQ multiplex PCR. TCRdb analysed the immunoSEQ multiplex PCR reads with MiXCR anew, one entry per CDR3 protein. The sample holds approximately 220,000 distinct CDR3 sequences, approximately 95% seen once. This chain uses TRBV12-3 or TRBV12-4 with TRBJ1-5; D is undetermined. The receptor's source is a human donor with multiple sclerosis. Sequencing was done on a sample of CD4+ T cells from PBMCs. The CDR3 spells CASSLGDTSNQPQHF. DNA for the CDR3: TGTGCCAGCAGTTTAGGGGATACCTCCAATCAGCCCCAGCATTTT.